This is a list of T cell receptor beta chains from one sample in a study of OX40 agonist ivuxolimab in advanced cancers. Clones were read by immunoSEQ multiplex PCR, and TCRdb kept only the in-frame ones, dropping some. The data hold 30,000 to 45,000 clones, with 88% observed a single time. The sample consisted of CD4+ or CD8+ T cells sorted from blood, taken in a trial of the OX40 agonist ivuxolimab. All receptors come from an adult with an advanced solid tumor such as melanoma, head and neck, liver or kidney cancer. Each CDR3 is given with its conserved first and last residue. D genes are given only for firm matches. Clone sizes are given selectively: once, few, many, or a class where the clone is expanded.

cdr3_length: 13
v_call: TRBV6-1
d_call: -
j_call: TRBJ2-7
clone_size: -
cdr3_nt: TGTGCCAGCAGCCGATTGGTAGCCTACGAGCAGTACTTC
cdr3_aa: CASSRLVAYEQYF

cdr3_length: 12
v_call: TRBV7-3
d_call: -
j_call: TRBJ2-3
clone_size: -
cdr3_nt: TGTGCCAGCAGCCGGATAGCGGCCCCGCAGTATTTT
cdr3_aa: CASSRIAAPQYF

cdr3_length: 19
v_call: TRBV4-1
d_call: TRBD2
j_call: TRBJ2-6
clone_size: -
cdr3_nt: TGCGCCAGCAGCCCCAGAACAGGACTAGTCCTCTCTGGGGCCAACGTCCTGACTTTC
cdr3_aa: CASSPRTGLVLSGANVLTF

cdr3_length: 14
v_call: TRBV6-6
d_call: -
j_call: TRBJ2-1
clone_size: -
cdr3_nt: TGTGCCAGCAGTTACTTGCGACCCTACAATGAGCAGTTCTTC
cdr3_aa: CASSYLRPYNEQFF

cdr3_length: 12
v_call: TRBV30
d_call: TRBD1
j_call: TRBJ1-4
clone_size: -
cdr3_nt: TGTGCCTGGAGTGGACAGGGGGGAAAACTGTTTTTT
cdr3_aa: CAWSGQGGKLFF

cdr3_length: 16
v_call: TRBV5-6
d_call: -
j_call: TRBJ1-6
clone_size: -
cdr3_nt: TGTGCCAGCAGCTTATCAACTGGGAATATTAATTCACCCCTCCACTTT
cdr3_aa: CASSLSTGNINSPLHF

cdr3_length: 17
v_call: TRBV7-8
d_call: TRBD2
j_call: TRBJ2-2
clone_size: once
cdr3_nt: TGTGCCAGCAGCTTAATTCTAGCGGGGGCGAACACCGGGGAGCTGTTTTTT
cdr3_aa: CASSLILAGANTGELFF

cdr3_length: 14
v_call: TRBV11-2
d_call: -
j_call: TRBJ2-5
clone_size: -
cdr3_nt: TGTGCCAGCAGCCCGGCCATATTTCTGGAGACCCAGTACTTC
cdr3_aa: CASSPAIFLETQYF

cdr3_length: 15
v_call: TRBV4-1
d_call: -
j_call: TRBJ1-1
clone_size: -
cdr3_nt: TGCGCCAGCAGCCAAGATCCTAGCCCGGACACTGAAGCTTTCTTT
cdr3_aa: CASSQDPSPDTEAFF

cdr3_length: 12
v_call: TRBV6-5
d_call: -
j_call: TRBJ2-7
clone_size: -
cdr3_nt: TGTGCCAGCAGTTACGACAGCTACGAGCAGTACTTC
cdr3_aa: CASSYDSYEQYF

cdr3_length: 15
v_call: TRBV6-1
d_call: -
j_call: TRBJ1-5
clone_size: -
cdr3_nt: TGTGCCAGCAGCCGACCAGGGAAAACCAATCAGCCCCAGCATTTT
cdr3_aa: CASSRPGKTNQPQHF

cdr3_length: 19
v_call: TRBV9
d_call: TRBD1
j_call: TRBJ2-6
clone_size: -
cdr3_nt: TGTGCCAGCAGCGTAGAGAGGGACAGGGGCCTCTCTGGGGCCAACGTCCTGACTTTC
cdr3_aa: CASSVERDRGLSGANVLTF

cdr3_length: 15
v_call: TRBV6-5
d_call: -
j_call: TRBJ2-7
clone_size: -
cdr3_nt: TGTGCCAGCAGTGCCCTGAAATGGGGGGAATACGAGCAGTACTTC
cdr3_aa: CASSALKWGEYEQYF

cdr3_length: 14
v_call: TRBV6-6
d_call: TRBD2
j_call: TRBJ2-3
clone_size: -
cdr3_nt: TGTGCCAGCAGGATCCGGGACTATACAGATACGCAGTATTTT
cdr3_aa: CASRIRDYTDTQYF

cdr3_length: 19
v_call: TRBV18
d_call: TRBD1
j_call: TRBJ1-1
clone_size: once
cdr3_nt: TGTGCCAGCTCACGGGACAGGGGGCAGGGTAGGAGTGTGAACACTGAAGCTTTCTTT
cdr3_aa: CASSRDRGQGRSVNTEAFF

cdr3_length: 13
v_call: TRBV5-1
d_call: -
j_call: TRBJ1-2
clone_size: -
cdr3_nt: TGCGCCAGCAGCTCGTATCAATTCTATGGCTACACCTTC
cdr3_aa: CASSSYQFYGYTF

cdr3_length: 13
v_call: TRBV25-1
d_call: -
j_call: TRBJ2-5
clone_size: -
cdr3_nt: TGTGCCAGCAGAGGCCCAGTTCAAGAGACCCAGTACTTC
cdr3_aa: CASRGPVQETQYF

cdr3_length: 15
v_call: TRBV7-9
d_call: -
j_call: TRBJ2-7
clone_size: -
cdr3_nt: TGTGCCAGCAGCTTAGCGCTTAGCCGCCCCTACGAGCAGTACTTC
cdr3_aa: CASSLALSRPYEQYF

cdr3_length: 12
v_call: TRBV21-1
d_call: -
j_call: TRBJ2-2
clone_size: -
cdr3_nt: TGTGCCAGCAGCTATGGGGGCGGGGAGCTGTTTTTT
cdr3_aa: CASSYGGGELFF

cdr3_length: 15
v_call: TRBV7-9
d_call: -
j_call: TRBJ1-2
clone_size: -
cdr3_nt: TGTGCCAGCAGCTCCCCGTTCGGGACCGACTATGGCTACACCTTC
cdr3_aa: CASSSPFGTDYGYTF

cdr3_length: 16
v_call: TRBV4-1
d_call: TRBD2
j_call: TRBJ2-2
clone_size: -
cdr3_nt: TGCGCCAGCAGCCAAGTCGCGGCGGGGGTACCCGGGGAGCTGTTTTTT
cdr3_aa: CASSQVAAGVPGELFF

cdr3_length: 14
v_call: TRBV10-1
d_call: TRBD2
j_call: TRBJ2-5
clone_size: -
cdr3_nt: TGCGCCAGCAGCAAAGCGGGGCGGAGGGAGACCCAGTACTTC
cdr3_aa: CASSKAGRRETQYF

cdr3_length: 11
v_call: TRBV2
d_call: -
j_call: TRBJ1-1
clone_size: -
cdr3_nt: TGTGCCAACATGATATTCACTGAAGCTTTCTTT
cdr3_aa: CANMIFTEAFF

cdr3_length: 17
v_call: TRBV28
d_call: TRBD2
j_call: TRBJ2-5
clone_size: -
cdr3_nt: TGTGCCAGCAGTTTATTGGGGACTAGCGGGTTACAAGAGACCCAGTACTTC
cdr3_aa: CASSLLGTSGLQETQYF

cdr3_length: 17
v_call: TRBV7-9
d_call: -
j_call: TRBJ2-1
clone_size: -
cdr3_nt: TGTGCCAGCAGCCCCCCGTTTCGGGATCAGCGTTCCAATGAGCAGTTCTTC
cdr3_aa: CASSPPFRDQRSNEQFF

cdr3_length: 13
v_call: TRBV7-2
d_call: -
j_call: TRBJ2-5
clone_size: -
cdr3_nt: TGTGCCAGCAGCTTCGGATTCCAAGAGACCCAGTACTTC
cdr3_aa: CASSFGFQETQYF

cdr3_length: 15
v_call: TRBV7-2
d_call: -
j_call: TRBJ2-3
clone_size: -
cdr3_nt: TGTGCCAGCAGTCAGACGGGACTCCTCACAGATACGCAGTATTTT
cdr3_aa: CASSQTGLLTDTQYF

cdr3_length: 15
v_call: TRBV2
d_call: -
j_call: TRBJ2-6
clone_size: once
cdr3_nt: TGTGCCAGCAGTGAAGAGAGCTCTGGGGCCAACGTCCTGACTTTC
cdr3_aa: CASSEESSGANVLTF

cdr3_length: 13
v_call: TRBV6-5
d_call: -
j_call: TRBJ1-6
clone_size: -
cdr3_nt: TGTGCCAGCCAATGGGGGCCCACTTCACCCCTCCACTTT
cdr3_aa: CASQWGPTSPLHF

cdr3_length: 15
v_call: TRBV6-5
d_call: -
j_call: TRBJ2-5
clone_size: -
cdr3_nt: TGTGCCAGCAGTTACTCTGTGACTTCGATGGAGACCCAGTACTTC
cdr3_aa: CASSYSVTSMETQYF

cdr3_length: 15
v_call: TRBV19
d_call: -
j_call: TRBJ2-3
clone_size: -
cdr3_nt: TGTGCCAGCAACACGGACTCCCATAGCACAGATACGCAGTATTTT
cdr3_aa: CASNTDSHSTDTQYF

cdr3_length: 15
v_call: TRBV14
d_call: -
j_call: TRBJ1-2
clone_size: -
cdr3_nt: TGTGCCAGCAGCCCGCTCTGGTCTCTGGACTATGGCTACACCTTC
cdr3_aa: CASSPLWSLDYGYTF

cdr3_length: 13
v_call: TRBV27
d_call: TRBD2
j_call: TRBJ2-3
clone_size: -
cdr3_nt: TGTGCCAGCAGTGTTAGCGGGAGGAATACGCAGTATTTT
cdr3_aa: CASSVSGRNTQYF

cdr3_length: 18
v_call: TRBV15
d_call: TRBD2
j_call: TRBJ2-3
clone_size: once
cdr3_nt: TGTGCCACCAGCAGAGAAAAGGCGGGGGGCCTGGGGACAGATACGCAGTATTTT
cdr3_aa: CATSREKAGGLGTDTQYF

cdr3_length: 15
v_call: TRBV7-8
d_call: -
j_call: TRBJ2-2
clone_size: once
cdr3_nt: TGTGCCAGCAGCTTATGGGCAGGGAACACCGGGGAGCTGTTTTTT
cdr3_aa: CASSLWAGNTGELFF

cdr3_length: 12
v_call: TRBV6-1
d_call: -
j_call: TRBJ1-5
clone_size: -
cdr3_nt: TGTGCCAGCGAGGGGGGGGTTCCGCCCCAGCATTTT
cdr3_aa: CASEGGVPPQHF

cdr3_length: 16
v_call: TRBV6-6
d_call: -
j_call: TRBJ2-4
clone_size: -
cdr3_nt: TGTGCCAGCAGTTACTCCCCTGTCGGAGCCAAAAACATTCAGTACTTC
cdr3_aa: CASSYSPVGAKNIQYF

cdr3_length: 13
v_call: TRBV30
d_call: -
j_call: TRBJ2-5
clone_size: -
cdr3_nt: TGTGCCTGGAGTTTGGGGTTCCAAGAGACCCAGTACTTC
cdr3_aa: CAWSLGFQETQYF

cdr3_length: 15
v_call: TRBV6-5
d_call: -
j_call: TRBJ2-5
clone_size: -
cdr3_nt: TGTGCCAGCAGTTACTCGATAGTCAGCCAAGAGACCCAGTACTTC
cdr3_aa: CASSYSIVSQETQYF

cdr3_length: 15
v_call: TRBV28
d_call: -
j_call: TRBJ2-7
clone_size: -
cdr3_nt: TGTGCCAGCAGTTTAGGGGGGGCGCGGTACTACGAGCAGTACTTC
cdr3_aa: CASSLGGARYYEQYF

cdr3_length: 16
v_call: TRBV18
d_call: TRBD2
j_call: TRBJ2-5
clone_size: -
cdr3_nt: TGTGCCTCACGGGGGACTAGCGGGAGCAGCCAAGAGACCCAGTACTTC
cdr3_aa: CASRGTSGSSQETQYF

cdr3_length: 17
v_call: TRBV7-6
d_call: TRBD2
j_call: TRBJ2-3
clone_size: once
cdr3_nt: TGTGCCAGCAGCTTAGCGCCCGCTAGCGGGGGCACAGATACGCAGTATTTT
cdr3_aa: CASSLAPASGGTDTQYF

cdr3_length: 13
v_call: TRBV5-5
d_call: -
j_call: TRBJ1-2
clone_size: -
cdr3_nt: TGTGCCAGCAGCCAGGGACGGAGCTATGGCTACACCTTC
cdr3_aa: CASSQGRSYGYTF

cdr3_length: 18
v_call: TRBV19
d_call: -
j_call: TRBJ1-3
clone_size: -
cdr3_nt: TGTGCCAGTAGTGGGAGCCCCCGGGGGACCCCCAGTGGAAACACCATATATTTT
cdr3_aa: CASSGSPRGTPSGNTIYF

cdr3_length: 16
v_call: TRBV2
d_call: TRBD2
j_call: TRBJ2-1
clone_size: few
cdr3_nt: TGTGCCAGCAGTGAAAATCTAGCGGGAGGTACGAATGAGCAGTTCTTC
cdr3_aa: CASSENLAGGTNEQFF

cdr3_length: 16
v_call: TRBV7-2
d_call: TRBD2
j_call: TRBJ2-3
clone_size: -
cdr3_nt: TGTGCCAGCAGCCGCGGGCGGCGGGGGTCCACAGATACGCAGTATTTT
cdr3_aa: CASSRGRRGSTDTQYF

cdr3_length: 15
v_call: TRBV6-5
d_call: TRBD1
j_call: TRBJ2-3
clone_size: -
cdr3_nt: TGTGCCAGCAGACGGACAGGGGGCGTTGCAGATACGCAGTATTTT
cdr3_aa: CASRRTGGVADTQYF

cdr3_length: 14
v_call: TRBV19
d_call: -
j_call: TRBJ1-1
clone_size: -
cdr3_nt: TGTGCCAGTAGTTACAGGGCAATGAACACTGAAGCTTTCTTT
cdr3_aa: CASSYRAMNTEAFF

cdr3_length: 16
v_call: TRBV25-1
d_call: TRBD1
j_call: TRBJ1-2
clone_size: once
cdr3_nt: TGTGCCAGCAGTGATCCCCGGGACAGCGGGAGCTATGGCTACACCTTC
cdr3_aa: CASSDPRDSGSYGYTF

cdr3_length: 13
v_call: TRBV7-2
d_call: -
j_call: TRBJ2-2
clone_size: -
cdr3_nt: TGTGCCAGCAGCTTAGCCCTCACCGGGGAGCTGTTTTTT
cdr3_aa: CASSLALTGELFF